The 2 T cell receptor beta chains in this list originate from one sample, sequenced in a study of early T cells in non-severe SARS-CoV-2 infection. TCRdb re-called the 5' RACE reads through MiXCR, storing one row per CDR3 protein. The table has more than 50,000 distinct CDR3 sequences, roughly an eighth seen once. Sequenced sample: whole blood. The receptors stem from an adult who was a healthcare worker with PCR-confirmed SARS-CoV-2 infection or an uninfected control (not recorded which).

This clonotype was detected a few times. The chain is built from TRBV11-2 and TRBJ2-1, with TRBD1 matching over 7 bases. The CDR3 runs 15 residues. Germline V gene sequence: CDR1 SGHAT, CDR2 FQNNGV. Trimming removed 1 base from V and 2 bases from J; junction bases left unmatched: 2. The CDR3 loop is CASSLVGGTYNEQFF. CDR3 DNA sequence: TGTGCCAGCAGCTTAGTAGGGGGCACCTACAATGAGCAGTTCTTC.

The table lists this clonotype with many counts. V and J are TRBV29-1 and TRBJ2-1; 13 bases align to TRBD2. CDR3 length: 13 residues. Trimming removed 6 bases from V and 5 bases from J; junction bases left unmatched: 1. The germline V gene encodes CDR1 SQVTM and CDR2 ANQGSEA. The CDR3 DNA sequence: TGCAGCGTGGGACTAGCGGGAAACAATGAGCAGTTCTTC. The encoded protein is CSVGLAGNNEQFF.